The 26 T cell receptor beta chains listed next were all sequenced from one sample in a study of blood T cells in healthy people across ages. A second roughly 6 to 12 cycle PCR used barcoded and J-beta primers. TCRdb fed the 5' RACE reads into MiXCR, producing one record per CDR3 protein. Of roughly 2 million distinct CDR3 sequences detected, approximately 50% appear once; the ten largest clones hold less than 2.5%. The specimen sequenced was blood. Source of these receptors: a middle-aged woman in good health.

The rearrangement links TRBV10-3 to TRBJ1-5, with 10 bases lining up with TRBD1. V shed 0 bases and J 3 bases; nucleotides not matched to a gene: 5. Germline V gene data show CDR1 as ENHRY and CDR2 as SYGVKD. This CDR3 is built from 17 residues. CDR3 bases: TGTGCCATCAGTGAGTCGGGGACAGGGGTAACCAATCAGCCCCAGCATTTT. Its translation is CAISESGTGVTNQPQHF.

This clonotype was picked up a small number of times. The rearrangement links TRBV28 to TRBJ2-5; 9 bases align to TRBD1. This CDR3 is built from 13 residues. The V segment lost 6 bases and the J segment 7 bases; nucleotides outside the gene matches: 6. CDR1 is MDHEN and CDR2 is SYDVKM in the germline V gene. The CDR3 is CASRGQGTGTQYF. The CDR3 region has the DNA TGTGCCAGCAGAGGACAGGGGACGGGGACCCAGTACTTC.

The rearrangement uses TRBV29-1 and TRBJ2-3, with a tentative D call TRBD1 (5 bases). Per the germline V gene, CDR1 is SQVTM and CDR2 is ANQGSEA. The CDR3 runs to 13 residues. The V end lost 3 bases, the J end lost 2 bases, and 9 bases lay between the germline ends. In DNA form, the CDR3 reads TGCAGCGTTGATGAAGGGGTCACAGATACGCAGTATTTT. This codes for CSVDEGVTDTQYF.

The chain carries TRBV4-1 and TRBJ2-3; TRBD1 matches at 7 bases. The CDR3 contains 16 residues. The trim removed 3 bases at V and 0 bases at J, leaving 6 bases unmatched. From germline, CDR1 is MGHRA and CDR2 YSYEKL. DNA of the CDR3: TGCGCCAGCAGCCACCCGGACAGGCCGAGCACAGATACGCAGTATTTT. It specifies CASSHPDRPSTDTQYF.

The chain uses TRBV2 and TRBJ1-6; no reliable D call. The length of the CDR3 is 15 residues. Germline lookup yields CDR1 SNHLY and CDR2 FYNNEI. V dropped 3 bases and J dropped 6 bases, with 12 bases sitting between them. In nucleotides, the CDR3 is TGTGCCAGCAGTGACATGGCCAGTACTAATTCACCCCTCCACTTT. This gives the protein CASSDMASTNSPLHF.

This clonotype appeared a few times. This chain uses TRBV7-2 with TRBJ2-1, with D possibly being TRBD2 (6 bases). The CDR3 is 15 amino acids. Germline lookup yields CDR1 SGHTA and CDR2 FQGNSA. Trimming removed 3 bases from V and 7 bases from J, with 16 bases in between. The CDR3 spells CASSFTSSVPNEQFF. The CDR3, as DNA: TGTGCCAGCAGCTTTACTAGCAGCGTGCCAAATGAGCAGTTCTTC.

This clonotype was observed many times. The chain employs TRBV27 and TRBJ2-1, with 13 bases that match TRBD2. Germline assignment: CDR1 MNHEY and CDR2 SMNVEV (reference sequence). After removal of 5 bases from V and 4 bases from J, the junction contained 5 bases not matched to a gene. The CDR3 is made up of 16 amino acids. CDR3 nucleotide sequence: TGTGCCAGCAGTACCCGGACTAGCGGGGGATACAATGAGCAGTTCTTC. Translation gives CASSTRTSGGYNEQFF.

The rearrangement joins TRBV27 to TRBJ2-5; 8 positions match TRBD1. The CDR3 loop spans 17 amino acids. CDR1 and CDR2 (germline): MNHEY, SMNVEV (reference sequence). V dropped 2 bases and J dropped 1; count of bases not matched to a gene: 9. DNA for the CDR3: TGTGCCAGCAGTTTAGGACAGGGTCCCAAGTTCCAAGAGACCCAGTACTTC. This translates into CASSLGQGPKFQETQYF.

This clonotype was observed a handful of times. The V and J genes are TRBV7-2 and TRBJ1-5; a possible D gene is TRBD1 (5 bases). This CDR3 region has 16 residues. The germline V gene encodes CDR1 SGHTA and CDR2 FQGNSA. Deletions cut 1 base from V and 4 bases from J, with 14 bases between. CDR3 sequence: CASSLGGPRINQPQHF. The CDR3 coding sequence is TGTGCCAGCAGCTTAGGGGGACCGAGAATTAATCAGCCCCAGCATTTT.

The V and J genes are TRBV20-1 and TRBJ2-7; D perhaps matches TRBD1 (8 bases). CDR1 and CDR2 (germline): DFQATT, SNEGSKA (reference sequence). The CDR3 is made up of 15 amino acids. V was clipped by 3 bases and J by 3 bases, with 18 bases between them. This CDR3 reads CSASRTGRGLYEQYF. CDR3 DNA sequence: TGCAGTGCTAGTCGGACAGGGAGGGGGCTCTACGAGCAGTACTTC.

V gene TRBV5-1 combines with J gene TRBJ1-6, with 8 bases fitting TRBD1. This CDR3 has 17 residues. Germline values: CDR1 SGHRS, CDR2 YFSETQ. V gave up 4 bases and J gave up 9 bases; unmatched junction bases: 15. CDR3 loop: CASSRADAGGVGSPLHF. Here the CDR3 DNA reads TGCGCCAGCAGCCGGGCGGACGCAGGGGGCGTGGGTTCACCCCTCCACTTT.

Ten or more counts support this clonotype. This sequence joins TRBV27 and TRBJ2-7; TRBD2 is a possible D gene (7 bases). Germline-derived CDR1 and CDR2 are MNHEY and SMNVEV (reference sequence). CDR3 length equals 14 residues. The V gene lost 2 bases and the J gene lost 4 bases, with 12 bases spanning the gap. CDR3 coding DNA: TGTGCCAGCAGTTTACGGGGGGCCCCATACGAGCAGTACTTC. Translating gives CASSLRGAPYEQYF.

The gene calls are TRBV6-5 and TRBJ1-4; TRBD1 matches 7 bases. Germline V gene data show CDR1 as MNHEY and CDR2 as SVGAGI. V trimming: 7 bases; J trimming: 7 bases; junction bases outside the gene matches: 6. The CDR3 has 13 residues. The CDR3 loop reads CASNPTGFEKLFF. As DNA, the CDR3 is TGTGCCAGCAATCCGACAGGGTTTGAAAAACTGTTTTTT.

The V gene is TRBV29-1, the J gene TRBJ1-2; 8 nucleotides align to TRBD1. Germline V lookup: CDR1 SQVTM, CDR2 ANQGSEA. This CDR3 spans 14 amino acids. Unmatched junction bases numbered 8, after V lost 6 bases and J lost 2 bases. CDR3 sequence (DNA): TGCAGCGTATGGGAGGGACAGGACAACTATGGCTACACCTTC. Amino acids: CSVWEGQDNYGYTF. Full variable domain (missing parts from reference TRBV29-1 and TRBJ1-2): SAVISQKPSRDICQRGTSLTIQCQVDSQVTMMFWYRQQPGQSLTLIATANQGSEATYESGFVIDKFPISRPNLTFSTLTVSNMSPEDSSIYLCSVWEGQDNYGYTFGSGTRLTVV.

The chain uses TRBV15 and TRBJ2-7; D is uncertain. The J call may be faulty, since TRBJ2-5 better matches the DNA end. Germline loops: CDR1 LNHNV, CDR2 YYDKDF (reference sequence). This CDR3 is built from 13 residues. The CDR3 is CATSRAPRETQYF. For the CDR3, the DNA is TGTGCCACCAGCAGGGCGCCGAGAGAGACCCAGTACTTC.

This clonotype was seen more than once but under ten times. In DNA form, the CDR3 reads TGTGCCACCAGCGCCCGACTAGAGGCCAATGAGCAGTTCTTC. It codes for CATSARLEANEQFF. The chain has TRBV15 and TRBJ2-1, with D perhaps TRBD2 (6 bases). The germline V and J ends were trimmed by 5 bases and 6 bases, with 14 bases remaining between them. The CDR3 is made up of 14 amino acids. The germline gives CDR1 LNHNV, CDR2 YYDKDF (reference sequence). Drawing the rest from reference TRBV15 and TRBJ2-1, the complete variable domain is DAMVIQNPRYQVTQFGKPVTLSCSQTLNHNVMYWYQQKSSQAPKLLFHYYDKDFNNEADTPDNFQSRRPNTSFCFLDIRSPGLGDTAMYLCATSARLEANEQFFGPGTRLTVL.

This chain connects TRBV2 to TRBJ2-5, with D possibly matching TRBD1 (6 bases). The V and J ends lost 6 bases and 12 bases respectively, with 17 bases between them. Germline V gene data show CDR1 as SNHLY and CDR2 as FYNNEI. The CDR3 spans 12 residues. The chain's CDR3 is CASSLQGGEEYF. The CDR3 DNA reads as TGTGCCAGCAGCCTACAGGGCGGCGAGGAGTACTTC.

This rearrangement joins TRBV29-1 to TRBJ1-1; TRBD1 agrees at 9 bases. This CDR3 comprises 11 residues. Germline CDR1 and CDR2: SQVTM and ANQGSEA. V trimming: 7 bases; J trimming: 11 bases; junction bases outside the gene matches: 8. In DNA form, the CDR3 reads TGCAGCGCTTACAGGGGGCGCGACGCTTTCTTT. It codes for CSAYRGRDAFF.

The chain combines TRBV4-3 with TRBJ1-5; D perhaps matches TRBD1 (6 bases). CDR3 length equals 15 residues. V shed 4 bases and J shed 7 bases, with 17 bases lying between them. Germline lookup yields CDR1 LGHNA and CDR2 YSLEER. The CDR3 region is CASSPHPGARQPQHF. CDR3 coding DNA: TGCGCCAGCAGCCCCCACCCGGGGGCTCGGCAGCCCCAGCATTTT.

V and J are TRBV2 and TRBJ2-7, with D possibly being TRBD2 (5 bases). Trimming pared 7 bases from V and 2 bases from J, leaving 15 bases between. The CDR3 contains 14 residues. CDR1 and CDR2 (germline): SNHLY, FYNNEI. For the CDR3, the DNA is TGTGCCAGCACCGGAGGTCTGGGCCCCTACGAGCAGTACTTC. This translates into CASTGGLGPYEQYF.

This clonotype was observed a few times. This rearrangement joins TRBV27 to TRBJ1-2; 8 bases map to TRBD1. The length of the CDR3 is 17 residues. CDR1 is MNHEY and CDR2 is SMNVEV in the germline V gene (reference sequence). Trimming at V came to 5 bases and at J to 4 bases, leaving 15 bases not matched to a gene. The CDR3 DNA is TGTGCCAGCAGTCCCCGTTACAGGGGGTGGAATCTCTATGGCTACACCTTC. This codes for CASSPRYRGWNLYGYTF.

As regards this clonotype: The junction and the germline gene differ at one end; a read error may be behind it. The chain joins TRBV11-1 to TRBJ2-1; 8 bases map to TRBD1. This CDR3 region has 14 residues. In germline, CDR1 is SGHAT, CDR2 FQDESV (reference sequence). The CDR3 DNA follows: TGTGCCAGCAGCTTCGCCAGGGGGCGGAATGGGCAGTTCTTC. This sequence encodes CASSFARGRNGQFF.

This rearrangement joins TRBV15 to TRBJ1-2; 8 bases map to TRBD1. The CDR3 runs to 16 residues. Losses at the gene ends were 5 bases for V and 7 bases for J; bases not matched to a gene: 15. Germline V gene lookup returns CDR1 LNHNV and CDR2 YYDKDF (reference sequence). CDR3 sequence: CATSSFGTGRTSGYTF. The CDR3 nucleotides are TGTGCCACCAGCTCATTTGGGACAGGCAGGACCAGTGGCTACACCTTC.

The J gene is TRBJ2-1, the V gene TRBV7-8, with D unclear. The CDR3 consists of 13 residues. The germline V and J ends were trimmed by 1 base and 11 bases, with 12 bases remaining between them. Germline CDR1 SGHVS, CDR2 FQNEAQ. CDR3 in DNA: TGTGCCAGCAGCTTAGGTAAAGCGAATAAGCAGTTCTTC. It is translated as CASSLGKANKQFF.

The gene calls are TRBV19 and TRBJ1-2, with a possible D match to TRBD1 (5 bases). This CDR3 is 15 amino acids long. CDR1 and CDR2 (germline): LNHDA, SQIVND (reference sequence). The V end lost 3 bases, the J end lost 6 bases, and 17 bases lay between the germline ends. For the CDR3, the DNA is TGTGCCAGTAGTATCAGAGGGGTGCTAGGAGATGGCTACACCTTC. Amino acid sequence: CASSIRGVLGDGYTF. Filled out from reference TRBV19 and TRBJ1-2, the complete variable domain reads DGGITQSPKYLFRKEGQNVTLSCEQNLNHDAMYWYRQDPGQGLRLIYYSQIVNDFQKGDIAEGYSVSREKKESFPLTVTSAQKNPTAFYLCASSIRGVLGDGYTFGSGTRLTVV.

This clonotype occurred a few times. This chain connects TRBV18 to TRBJ1-2; TRBD1 aligns across 11 bases. J lost 8 bases, V lost 3 bases, and 5 bases had no gene match. CDR1 and CDR2 (germline): KGHSH, LQKENI. The CDR3 is made up of 14 amino acids. CDR3 region: CASSPGQGAEGYTF. The CDR3 region has the DNA TGTGCCAGCTCACCTGGACAGGGGGCAGAAGGCTACACCTTC.